The 16 T cell receptor beta chains in this list originate from one sample, sequenced in a study of early T cells in non-severe SARS-CoV-2 infection. TCRdb analysed the 5' RACE reads with MiXCR anew, one entry per CDR3 protein. The table lists over 60,000 distinct CDR3 sequences, 10% of them singletons. Material: whole blood, obtained at baseline. The source is an adult who was a healthcare worker with PCR-confirmed SARS-CoV-2 infection or an uninfected control (not recorded which).

Regarding this clonotype: One end of the junction is discordant with germline, which a read error may explain. This chain joins TRBV7-7 and TRBJ1-4; a possible D gene is TRBD1 (5 bases). The length of the CDR3 is 16 residues. Germline loops: CDR1 SSHAT, CDR2 FNYEAQ (reference sequence). The CDR3 region is CASSPGTLRGNEKLFF. The CDR3, as DNA: TGTGCTAGCAGCCCCGGGACGCTCCGGGGTAATGAAAAACTGTTTTTT.

In its sample, this clonotype was seen a few times. This chain links TRBV12-5 with TRBJ2-2, with D maybe TRBD1 (6 bases). V was pared by 7 bases and J by 5 bases, with 11 bases between. This CDR3 contains 13 residues. CDR1 and CDR2 (germline): LGHNT, FRNRAP. The CDR3 sequence is CASALDRTGELFF. The CDR3 DNA sequence: TGTGCTAGTGCCTTGGACAGAACCGGGGAGCTGTTTTTT.

There are many counts of this clonotype. The V call is TRBV30, the J call TRBJ1-1; possible D gene TRBD1, 5 bases. V was clipped by 4 bases and J by 0 bases, with 15 bases between them. Germline CDR1 is GTSNPN and CDR2 is SVGIG (reference sequence). This CDR3 has 15 amino acids. In DNA form, the CDR3 reads TGTGCCTGGACAAGTCGGCAACAGGTGAACACTGAAGCTTTCTTT. Its protein product is CAWTSRQQVNTEAFF.

V gene TRBV4-3 combines with J gene TRBJ2-7; D gene uncertain. Trimming removed 0 bases from V and 6 bases from J, with 9 bases in between. CDR3 size: 13 residues. From germline, CDR1 is LGHNA and CDR2 YSLEER. The CDR3: CASSQEQYSEQYF. The DNA of the CDR3 is TGCGCCAGCAGCCAAGAGCAATACTCCGAGCAGTACTTC.

This clonotype has only a few counts. The chain is built from TRBV28 and TRBJ2-2; no clear D gene. CDR3 length: 15 residues. Trimming removed 10 bases at V and 5 bases at J, with 20 bases between. Germline CDR1 MDHEN, CDR2 SYDVKM. This chain's CDR3 is CATWAYGVKTGELFF. CDR3 bases: TGTGCCACTTGGGCATATGGGGTAAAGACCGGGGAGCTGTTTTTT.

There are a few counts of this clonotype. The chain is built from TRBV29-1 and TRBJ1-1; no firm D call. With 3 bases removed from V and 4 bases from J, the gap between germline ends came to 12 bases. CDR3 length: 13 residues. The germline V gene encodes CDR1 SQVTM and CDR2 ANQGSEA. The CDR3 DNA sequence: TGCAGCGTTGAGTGGGGAAGTGGCACTGAAGCTTTCTTT. Its translation: CSVEWGSGTEAFF.

This clonotype showed up just a few times. The V and J genes are TRBV7-2 and TRBJ2-7; a possible D gene is TRBD2 (6 bases). The CDR3 is 15 residues long. Trimming took off 6 bases at V and 2 bases at J, with 17 bases between the two ends. Germline assignment: CDR1 SGHTA and CDR2 FQGNSA. For the CDR3, the DNA is TGTGCCAGCAGTCCGCGGTTAGCGGCAACCTACGAGCAGTACTTC. Translated, it gives CASSPRLAATYEQYF.

This clonotype was seen a handful of times. The CDR3 here is CASSAGYEQYF. The CDR3 bases are TGTGCCAGCAGTGCCGGGTACGAGCAGTACTTC. This rearrangement joins TRBV2 to TRBJ2-7; D call uncertain. Trimming left V 4 bases short and J 4 bases short, with 5 bases between. CDR1 and CDR2 from the germline V gene are SNHLY and FYNNEI. CDR3 length equals 11 residues.

This clonotype was recorded many times. This chain connects TRBV29-1 to TRBJ1-1; 12 bases line up with TRBD1. Germline V gives CDR1 SQVTM, CDR2 ANQGSEA. Trimming cost V 6 bases and J 1 base; bases outside gene matches: 9. This CDR3 has 16 residues. This CDR3 is CSVAGTGGIRNTEAFF. The CDR3 DNA reads as TGCAGCGTGGCCGGGACAGGGGGCATTCGGAACACTGAAGCTTTCTTT.

This clonotype was detected many times. The rearrangement uses TRBV5-4 and TRBJ2-1; 9 bases are shared with TRBD1. V shed 4 bases, J shed 8 bases, and the junction held 7 bases outside the gene matches. Per germline, CDR1 SGHNT and CDR2 YYREEE (reference sequence). The CDR3 consists of 14 residues. CDR3 sequence: CASSLRTGVDEQFF. The CDR3, as DNA: TGTGCCAGCAGCCTCCGGACAGGGGTCGATGAGCAGTTCTTC.

This clonotype has just a few counts. The rearrangement uses TRBV7-2 and TRBJ1-2, with D unresolved. This CDR3 region has 15 residues. Germline CDR1 and CDR2: SGHTA and FQGNSA. V lost 5 bases and J lost 1, with 14 bases in between. CDR3 DNA: TGTGCCAGCAGCCGTGACCCCAACCTTAACTATGGCTACACCTTC. It is translated as CASSRDPNLNYGYTF.

The chain couples TRBV13 to TRBJ2-3; maybe TRBD2 (5 bases). Trimming cost V 5 bases and J 4 bases, with 19 bases left between them. The CDR3 loop spans 16 amino acids. Germline V gene lookup returns CDR1 PRHDT and CDR2 FYEKMQ (reference sequence). The CDR3 region has the DNA TGTGCCAGCAGCCAGCGCGGGCGGGTATGGGCAGATACGCAGTATTTT. It translates to CASSQRGRVWADTQYF.

This clonotype was detected only a few times. V and J are TRBV5-8 and TRBJ1-5; D call uncertain. V was clipped by 4 bases and J by 6 bases, with 17 bases between them. Germline CDR1 is SGHTS and CDR2 is YDEGEE. The CDR3 runs 15 residues. CDR3 sequence: CASSRSAQVGQPQHF. CDR3 sequence (DNA): TGTGCCAGCAGCCGCTCGGCGCAGGTTGGTCAGCCCCAGCATTTT. The full variable domain, with the rest looked up from reference TRBV5-8 and TRBJ1-5, is EAGVTQSPTHLIKTRGQQATLRCSPISGHTSVYWYQQALGLGLQFLLWYDEGEERNRGNFPPRFSGRQFPNYSSELNVNALELEDSALYLCASSRSAQVGQPQHFGDGTRLSIL.

This clonotype has a handful of counts. The chain is built from TRBV7-2 and TRBJ2-7, with TRBD2 matching over 9 bases. V lost 5 bases to trimming and J lost 0 bases; unmatched junction nucleotides: 8. The germline CDR1 and CDR2 sequences are SGHTA and FQGNSA. The CDR3 contains 16 residues. The CDR3 sequence is CASSQRSGGSSYEQYF. The CDR3 nucleotides read TGTGCCAGCAGCCAGCGAAGCGGGGGGTCCTCCTACGAGCAGTACTTC.

This clonotype was seen ten or more times. The chain employs TRBV3-1 and TRBJ1-3, with D unclear. The CDR3 runs 14 residues. Germline loops: CDR1 LGHDT, CDR2 YNNKEL (reference sequence). V was pared by 5 bases and J by 0 bases, with 8 bases between. The CDR3 DNA follows: TGTGCCAGCAGCACTGGTTCCTCTGGAAACACCATATATTTT. Amino acids: CASSTGSSGNTIYF. Full variable domain (rest looked up from reference TRBV3-1 and TRBJ1-3): DTAVSQTPKYLVTQMGNDKSIKCEQNLGHDTMYWYKQDSKKFLKIMFSYNNKELIINETVPNRFSPKSPDKAHLNLHINSLELGDSAVYFCASSTGSSGNTIYFGEGSWLTVV.

The gene calls are TRBV3-1 and TRBJ1-1; 8 bases match TRBD1. The CDR3 is 15 amino acids. Germline V lookup: CDR1 LGHDT, CDR2 YNNKEL (reference sequence). The ends lost 1 base at V and 3 bases at J; junction bases unmatched: 4. CDR3 residues: CASSQVTGGDTEAFF. The CDR3 DNA follows: TGTGCCAGCAGCCAAGTTACAGGGGGGGACACTGAAGCTTTCTTT.